This record covers a single T cell receptor (beta chain). Thyroid ultrasound, orbital computed tomography, clinical symptoms, and serum thyroxine and TRAb underpinned diagnoses. Before ophthalmopathy appeared, progressors gave blood at initial hyperthyroidism diagnosis. The source material, RNA transcripts, was used to amplify TCR beta CDR3 regions. The TCR CDR3 was amplified in a first-round RT-PCR using the HTBI primer set. In TCRdb, the multiplex PCR reads were re-called with MiXCR into one record per CDR3 protein. This sample has nearly 600,000 distinct CDR3 sequences; about 15% occur once, and the top ten carry roughly 5.7%. This sample is part of a study of T cells in Graves' hyperthyroidism and ophthalmopathy. The J segment lost 5 bases and the V segment lost 5 bases, leaving 11 bases of the junction unmatched. The CDR3 sequence is 15 residues long. Germline lookup yields CDR1 SGHTA and CDR2 FQGTGA.

This sequence joins TRBV7-3 and TRBJ2-5, with 7 bases that match TRBD1. The specimen sequenced was blood. The TCR sequence derives from a woman between 25 and 40 years old with Graves' hyperthyroidism that later progressed to Graves' ophthalmopathy. CDR3 loop: CASSPHKGATETQYF. In DNA, the CDR3 is TGTGCCAGCAGCCCCCATAAGGGGGCTACGGAGACCCAGTACTTC. Full variable domain (missing parts from reference TRBV7-3 and TRBJ2-5): GAGVSQTPSNKVTEKGKYVELRCDPISGHTALYWYRQSLGQGPEFLIYFQGTGAADDSGLPNDRFFAVRPEGSVSTLKIQRTERGDSAVYLCASSPHKGATETQYFGPGTRLLVL.